This T cell receptor (beta chain) came from a study of blood T cell repertoires in COVID-19. On the study more broadly: COVID-19 samples, acute and convalescent, were from the United States, Italy and Spain.

Looked up from germline, CDR1 is SGHVS and CDR2 is FQNEAQ. V lost 5 bases and J lost 0, with 10 bases in between. This CDR3 comprises 15 residues. Original processing notes: The assay estimated nucleated cells by amplifying reference gene primers. The data were produced by immunoSEQ multiplex PCR, yet TCRdb's version contains in-frame clones alone and is incomplete. V and J calls and clone size come straight from that table; D and trimming were deduced from the DNA. The profile shows fewer than 300,000 clones, around 81% of them singletons. The sample was peripheral blood. The TCR comes from a woman aged 60-75 years with active or convalescent COVID-19. This sequence joins TRBV7-8 and TRBJ1-4, with unresolved D. The CDR3 loop reads CASSPFPATNEKLFF. CDR3 coding DNA: TGTGCCAGCAGCCCTTTTCCTGCAACTAATGAAAAACTGTTTTTT.